This T cell receptor beta chain was identified in a study of response to subunit inactivated influenza vaccine. TCRdb fed the RT-PCR reads into MiXCR, producing one record per CDR3 protein. In the table there are about 780,000 distinct CDR3 sequences, 18% of which are singletons. In its sample, this clonotype was seen a few times. What it binds is unknown. The junction and the germline gene differ at one end; a read error may be behind it. Broader study findings: Every seasonal influenza vaccination brings in few new T cells, the authors suggested.

The sequencing used PBMCs from blood, collected 4 to 6 days after vaccination. This clonotype was obtained from a man between 45 and 60 years old who received an inactivated influenza vaccine.

In nucleotides, the CDR3 is TGTGCCAGCTCACCATCCGGGGTTACCCACCAGAACTTC. It specifies CASSPSGVTHQNF. This chain uses TRBV18 with TRBJ2-1; weak D call: TRBD2 (5 bases). Germline CDR1 and CDR2: KGHSH and LQKENI. CDR3 length: 13 residues. Supplemented by reference TRBV18 and TRBJ2-1, the full variable domain reads NAGVMQNPRHLVRRRGQEARLRCSPMKGHSHVYWYRQLPEEGLKFMVYLQKENIIDESGMPKERFSAEFPKEGPSILRIQQVVRGDSAAYFCASSPSGVTHQNFGPGTRLTVL.